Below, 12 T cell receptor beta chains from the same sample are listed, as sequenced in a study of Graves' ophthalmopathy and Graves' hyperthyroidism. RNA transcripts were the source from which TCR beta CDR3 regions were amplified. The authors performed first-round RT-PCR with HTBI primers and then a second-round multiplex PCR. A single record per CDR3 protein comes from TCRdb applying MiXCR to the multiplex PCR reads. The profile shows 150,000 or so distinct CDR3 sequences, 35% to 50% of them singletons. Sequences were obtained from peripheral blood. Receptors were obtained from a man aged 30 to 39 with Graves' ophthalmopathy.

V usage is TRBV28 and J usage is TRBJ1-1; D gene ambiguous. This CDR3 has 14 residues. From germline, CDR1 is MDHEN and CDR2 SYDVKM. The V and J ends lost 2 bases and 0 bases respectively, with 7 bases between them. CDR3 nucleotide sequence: TGTGCCAGCAGTTTACCCGAAGTGAACACTGAAGCTTTCTTT. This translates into CASSLPEVNTEAFF.

The CDR3 sequence is CASNPRGFGGTEAFF. CDR3 DNA: TGTGCCAGCAACCCCCGTGGGTTCGGCGGCACTGAAGCTTTCTTT. This chain joins TRBV12-3 or TRBV12-4 and TRBJ1-1; D gene ambiguous. V shed 7 bases and J shed 4 bases, with 19 bases lying between them. This CDR3 has 15 amino acids.

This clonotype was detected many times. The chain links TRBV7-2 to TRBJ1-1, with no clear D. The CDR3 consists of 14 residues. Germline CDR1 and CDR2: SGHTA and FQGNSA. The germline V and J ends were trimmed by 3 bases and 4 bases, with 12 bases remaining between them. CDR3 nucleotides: TGTGCCAGCAGCTTCGACGGGGAGGCCACTGAAGCTTTCTTT. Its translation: CASSFDGEATEAFF.

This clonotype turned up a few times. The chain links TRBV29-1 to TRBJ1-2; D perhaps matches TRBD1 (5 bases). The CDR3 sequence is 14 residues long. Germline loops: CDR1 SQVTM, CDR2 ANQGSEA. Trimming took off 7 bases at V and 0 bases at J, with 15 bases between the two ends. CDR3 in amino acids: CSAEGRGANYGYTF. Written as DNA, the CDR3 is TGCAGCGCCGAGGGGCGGGGAGCTAACTATGGCTACACCTTC.

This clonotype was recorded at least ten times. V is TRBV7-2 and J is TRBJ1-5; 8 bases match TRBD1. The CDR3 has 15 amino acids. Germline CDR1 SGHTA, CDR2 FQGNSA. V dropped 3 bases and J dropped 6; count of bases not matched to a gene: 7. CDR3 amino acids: CASSFNAGGFQPQHF. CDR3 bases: TGTGCCAGCAGCTTTAATGCAGGGGGCTTTCAGCCCCAGCATTTT. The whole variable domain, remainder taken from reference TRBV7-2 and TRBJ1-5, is GAGVSQSPSNKVTEKGKDVELRCDPISGHTALYWYRQSLGQGLEFLIYFQGNSAPDKSGLPSDRFSAERTGGSVSTLTIQRTQQEDSAVYLCASSFNAGGFQPQHFGDGTRLSIL.

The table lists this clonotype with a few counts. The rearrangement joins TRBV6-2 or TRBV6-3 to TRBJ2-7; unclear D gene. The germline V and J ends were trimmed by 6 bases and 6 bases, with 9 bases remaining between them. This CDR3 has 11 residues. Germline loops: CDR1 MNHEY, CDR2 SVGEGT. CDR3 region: CASSISSEQYF. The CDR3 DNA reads TGTGCCAGCAGCATCAGCAGCGAGCAGTACTTC.

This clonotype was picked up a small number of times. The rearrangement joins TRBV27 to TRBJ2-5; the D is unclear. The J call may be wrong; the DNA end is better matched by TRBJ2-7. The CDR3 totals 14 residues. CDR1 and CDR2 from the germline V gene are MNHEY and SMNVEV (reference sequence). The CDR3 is CASSLKGKDYEQYF. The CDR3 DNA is TGTGCCAGCAGTTTGAAAGGGAAGGACTACGAGCAGTACTTC.

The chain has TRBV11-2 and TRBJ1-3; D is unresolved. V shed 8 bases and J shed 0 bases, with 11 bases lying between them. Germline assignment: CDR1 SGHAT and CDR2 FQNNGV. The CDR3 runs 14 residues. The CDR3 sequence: CASSSEVSGNTIYF. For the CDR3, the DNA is TGTGCCAGCTCATCGGAGGTCTCTGGAAACACCATATATTTT.

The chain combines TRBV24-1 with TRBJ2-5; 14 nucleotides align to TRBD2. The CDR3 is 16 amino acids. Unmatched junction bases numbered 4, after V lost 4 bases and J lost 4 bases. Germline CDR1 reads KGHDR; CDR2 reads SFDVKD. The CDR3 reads CATSEGLAGVGETQYF. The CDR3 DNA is TGTGCCACCAGTGAGGGACTAGCGGGGGTAGGAGAGACCCAGTACTTC.

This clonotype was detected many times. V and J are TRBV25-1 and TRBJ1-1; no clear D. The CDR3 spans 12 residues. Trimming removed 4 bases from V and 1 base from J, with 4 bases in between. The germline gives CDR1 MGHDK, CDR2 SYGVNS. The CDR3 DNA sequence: TGTGCCAGCAGTGTACAGAACACTGAAGCTTTCTTT. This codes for CASSVQNTEAFF.

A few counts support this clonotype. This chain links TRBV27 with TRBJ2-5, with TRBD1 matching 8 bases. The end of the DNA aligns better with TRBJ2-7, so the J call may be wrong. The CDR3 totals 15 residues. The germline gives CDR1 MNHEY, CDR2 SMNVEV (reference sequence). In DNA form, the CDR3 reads TGTGCCAGCAGTTCTGGGCGCAGGGGGCGCGACGAGCAGTACTTC. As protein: CASSSGRRGRDEQYF.

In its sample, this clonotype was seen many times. The CDR3 DNA is TGTGCCAGCAGCACGCATCTAGCGGAGGAAGCCAAAAACATTCAGTACTTC. It is translated as CASSTHLAEEAKNIQYF. The rearrangement links TRBV28 to TRBJ2-4, with 7 bases aligning to TRBD2. Germline V gene sequence: CDR1 MDHEN, CDR2 SYDVKM. This CDR3 spans 17 amino acids. After removal of 6 bases from V and 0 bases from J, the junction contained 11 bases not matched to a gene.